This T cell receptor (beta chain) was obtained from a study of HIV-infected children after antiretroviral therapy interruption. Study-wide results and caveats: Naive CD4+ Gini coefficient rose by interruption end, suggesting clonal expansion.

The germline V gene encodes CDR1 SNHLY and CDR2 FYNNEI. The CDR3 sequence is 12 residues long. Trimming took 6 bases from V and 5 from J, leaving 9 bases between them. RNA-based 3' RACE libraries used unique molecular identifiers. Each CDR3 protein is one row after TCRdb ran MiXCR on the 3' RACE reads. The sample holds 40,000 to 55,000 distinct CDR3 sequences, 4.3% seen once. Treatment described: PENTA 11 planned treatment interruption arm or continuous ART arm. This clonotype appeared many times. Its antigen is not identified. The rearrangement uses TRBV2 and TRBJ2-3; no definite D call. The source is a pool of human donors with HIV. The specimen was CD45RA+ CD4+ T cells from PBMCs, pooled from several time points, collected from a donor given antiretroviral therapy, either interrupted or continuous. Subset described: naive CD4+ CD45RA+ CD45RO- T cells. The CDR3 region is CASRAQGDTQYF. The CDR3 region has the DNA TGTGCCAGCAGGGCCCAAGGAGATACGCAGTATTTT.